The 18 T cell receptor beta chains reported below all come from one sample, sequenced in a study of blood T cell repertoires in COVID-19. This table comes from immunoSEQ multiplex PCR, and its TCRdb copy is limited to in-frame clones, with some not included. Seen here are tens of thousands of clones, 75% to 90% observed once, and the top ten hold under 8%. What was sequenced was peripheral blood. The receptors stem from a man aged 60-69 years with acute or convalescent COVID-19.

The chain is built from TRBV5-4 and TRBJ1-2, with 8 bases that match TRBD1. The CDR3 runs to 14 residues. J gave up 4 bases and V 4 bases, and 6 bases lay outside the gene matches. Germline V gene data show CDR1 as SGHNT and CDR2 as YYREEE (reference sequence). The CDR3 coding sequence is TGTGCCAGCAGCGTGACCGGGACAGGCTATGGCTACACCTTC. This codes for CASSVTGTGYGYTF.

This clone turned up a few times. The rearrangement links TRBV7-9 to TRBJ2-7, with D tentatively TRBD2 (5 bases). V was trimmed by 3 bases and J by 0 bases, leaving 12 bases between them. The CDR3 extends over 15 amino acids. Germline CDR1 is SEHNR and CDR2 is FQNEAQ (reference sequence). The CDR3 nucleotides read TGTGCCAGCAGCTTGGACTCCGACCCCTCCTACGAGCAGTACTTC. Translated: CASSLDSDPSYEQYF.

V usage is TRBV2 and J usage is TRBJ1-2, with 9 bases that match TRBD1. Germline V CDR1 and CDR2: SNHLY, FYNNEI. J gave up 7 bases and V 6 bases, and 9 bases lay outside the gene matches. The CDR3 runs 14 residues. The CDR3 sequence: CASSPRQGGGGYTF. In nucleotides, the CDR3 is TGTGCCAGCAGCCCTCGACAGGGGGGTGGTGGCTACACCTTC.

The genes are TRBV6-5 and TRBJ1-1, with 7 positions matching TRBD1. The CDR3 extends over 14 amino acids. Germline lookup yields CDR1 MNHEY and CDR2 SVGAGI. The V gene end was trimmed by 6 bases and the J gene end by 3 bases; junction bases not matched to a gene: 7. CDR3 in DNA: TGTGCCAGCAGATTAGGGGGCTGGGACACTGAAGCTTTCTTT. This codes for CASRLGGWDTEAFF.

This clone appeared a few times. The V call is TRBV2, the J call TRBJ2-5, with D possibly matching TRBD2 (5 bases). Deletions cut 6 bases from V and 2 bases from J, with 13 bases between. The germline V gene encodes CDR1 SNHLY and CDR2 FYNNEI. The CDR3 extends over 14 amino acids. The CDR3, as DNA: TGTGCCAGCAGAAGAACAGCGGATCAAGAGACCCAGTACTTC. Translation gives CASRRTADQETQYF. Complete variable domain (other parts from reference TRBV2 and TRBJ2-5): EPEVTQTPSHQVTQMGQEVILRCVPISNHLYFYWYRQILGQKVEFLVSFYNNEISEKSEIFDDQFSVERPDGSNFTLKIRSTKLEDSAMYFCASRRTADQETQYFGPGTRLLVL.

The J gene is TRBJ1-6, the V gene TRBV29-1, with unresolved D. Germline V gives CDR1 SQVTM, CDR2 ANQGSEA. V was cut by 5 bases and J by 9 bases, with 17 bases left in between. The CDR3 has 14 residues. The CDR3 reads CSVQEGLMGSPLHF. In DNA form, the CDR3 reads TGCAGCGTTCAGGAGGGATTAATGGGTTCACCCCTCCACTTT.

The chain joins TRBV4-1 to TRBJ1-1, with unresolved D. This CDR3 is built from 10 residues. With 10 bases removed from V and 12 bases from J, the gap between germline ends came to 15 bases. CDR1 MGHRA and CDR2 YSYEKL come from the germline V gene. The CDR3 is CANRTYGTFF. The CDR3 nucleotides are TGCGCCAACAGAACCTACGGGACTTTCTTT.

The chain uses TRBV5-4 and TRBJ1-1, with D possibly being TRBD1 (6 bases). The CDR3 length is 15 residues. CDR1 SGHNT and CDR2 YYREEE come from the germline V gene (reference sequence). V was pared by 4 bases and J by 0 bases, with 13 bases between. The CDR3 sequence: CASSPFQGLNTEAFF. In DNA, the CDR3 is TGTGCCAGCAGCCCTTTTCAGGGGCTGAACACTGAAGCTTTCTTT.

V and J are TRBV4-1 and TRBJ2-1; no clear D gene. V gave up 3 bases and J gave up 4 bases, with 13 bases separating them. CDR3 length: 15 residues. Germline CDR1 reads MGHRA; CDR2 reads YSYEKL. The CDR3 nucleotides read TGCGCCAGCAGCCAGGCTGCCGTGTCGTACAATGAGCAGTTCTTC. Its protein product is CASSQAAVSYNEQFF.

The chain employs TRBV6-1 and TRBJ1-1; possibly TRBD1 for D (5 bases). CDR3 length: 14 amino acids. V shed 3 bases and J shed 0 bases, with 8 bases lying between them. Germline V gene sequence: CDR1 MNHNS, CDR2 SASEGT. CDR3 bases: TGTGCCAGCAGTGACCGGGGGTTGAACACTGAAGCTTTCTTT. Protein product: CASSDRGLNTEAFF.

The chain carries TRBV5-1 and TRBJ2-1; D remains unclear. V shed 3 bases and J shed 6 bases, with 7 bases lying between them. Germline assignment: CDR1 SGHRS and CDR2 YFSETQ. This CDR3 has 12 residues. CDR3 protein: CASSSVGNEQFF. CDR3 nucleotides: TGCGCCAGCAGCTCCGTCGGCAATGAGCAGTTCTTC. Together with reference TRBV5-1 and TRBJ2-1, the CDR3 gives the full variable domain: KAGVTQTPRYLIKTRGQQVTLSCSPISGHRSVSWYQQTPGQGLQFLFEYFSETQRNKGNFPGRFSGRQFSNSRSEMNVSTLELGDSALYLCASSSVGNEQFFGPGTRLTVL.

The rearrangement uses TRBV13 and TRBJ1-5, with D hard to call. The germline gives CDR1 PRHDT, CDR2 FYEKMQ (reference sequence). The germline V and J ends were trimmed by 0 bases and 2 bases, with 14 bases remaining between them. The CDR3 runs to 17 residues. The CDR3 nucleotides read TGTGCCAGCAGCTTAGGCATGTTAGCCGGGGGCAATCAGCCCCAGCATTTT. Its translation: CASSLGMLAGGNQPQHF.

The chain couples TRBV15 to TRBJ1-2, with D tentatively TRBD1 (6 bases). This CDR3 has 18 amino acids. Trimming cost V 0 bases and J 4 bases, with 21 bases left between them. Looked up from germline, CDR1 is LNHNV and CDR2 is YYDKDF (reference sequence). The DNA for the CDR3 is TGTGCCACCAGCAGAGATAGAGGCAGGGGTCAGGAGGCCTATGGCTACACCTTC. Its protein is CATSRDRGRGQEAYGYTF.

This rearrangement joins TRBV3-1 (or the pseudogene TRBV3-2) to TRBJ2-3, with a tentative D call TRBD2 (7 bases). V was clipped by 4 bases and J by 6 bases, with 14 bases between them. Germline-derived CDR1 and CDR2 are LGHDT and YNNKEL (reference sequence). The CDR3 length is 14 residues. CDR3 region: CASSRGGRLDTQYF. The CDR3, as DNA: TGTGCCAGCAGCCGGGGGGGCAGGTTGGATACGCAGTATTTT.

In its sample, this clone was seen once. The rearrangement links TRBV10-3 to TRBJ2-6; D possibly corresponds to TRBD2 (5 bases). Deletions cut 0 bases from V and 1 base from J, with 7 bases between. This CDR3 spans 16 amino acids. The V gene's germline CDR1 is ENHRY and CDR2 SYGVKD. As DNA, the CDR3 is TGTGCCATCAGTGAGTCACGGGGATCTGGGGCCAACGTCCTGACTTTC. Its translation: CAISESRGSGANVLTF.

This clone was detected only once. The V gene is TRBV5-1, the J gene TRBJ2-7; 7 positions match TRBD1. The ends lost 4 bases at V and 3 bases at J; junction bases unmatched: 7. The CDR3 covers 14 residues. The germline V gene has CDR1 SGHRS and CDR2 YFSETQ. This CDR3 reads CASSLDRTNYEQYF. CDR3 DNA: TGCGCCAGCAGCCTGGACAGGACCAACTACGAGCAGTACTTC.

The chain uses TRBV5-1 and TRBJ1-5, with D perhaps TRBD1 (6 bases). V was cut by 3 bases and J by 8 bases, with 12 bases left in between. The germline V gene has CDR1 SGHRS and CDR2 YFSETQ. The CDR3 extends over 13 amino acids. The CDR3 DNA is TGCGCCAGCAGCTCCAAATCAGGGGAGCCCCAGCATTTT. This encodes CASSSKSGEPQHF.

This CDR3 is CASSPGPLASPLHF. The CDR3 DNA follows: TGTGCCAGCAGCCCAGGCCCCCTGGCTTCACCCCTCCACTTT. The V gene is TRBV6-5, the J gene TRBJ1-6, with D unclear. V lost 6 bases, J lost 9 bases, and 15 bases lay in between. The V gene's germline CDR1 is MNHEY and CDR2 SVGAGI. The CDR3 contains 14 residues.